Here is one TCR beta chain with its context. Antigen: not known. This sample is drawn from a study of T cell responses to AZD1222 COVID-19 vaccine. Across the whole study: Pooling of second doses given at about 4 or about 12 weeks was done. Study-level findings and limits: Reportedly, nearly half the spike-specific TCRs target unmutated variant regions. Donors were mostly white British, more females; clonal diversity possibly underestimated. Among those given AZD1222, only five or six were seropositive at baseline.

Data came from immunoSEQ multiplex PCR; TCRdb stores just in-frame clones and leaves some out. The profile shows around 130,000 clones, 80% to 90% of them singletons. In germline, CDR1 is SGDLS, CDR2 YYNGEE. V lost 2 bases to trimming and J lost 4 bases, with 13 bases between them. The CDR3 has 14 amino acids. The chain joins TRBV9 to TRBJ2-7; TRBD2 might be the D (6 bases). The sample in question was peripheral blood, obtained on day 0 of AZD1222 vaccination. The receptor was isolated from an adult in good health. The CDR3 loop reads CASSVRSGAYEQYF. CDR3 DNA sequence: TGTGCCAGCAGCGTTAGGTCGGGAGCATACGAGCAGTACTTC. The full variable domain, completed using reference TRBV9 and TRBJ2-7, is DSGVTQTPKHLITATGQRVTLRCSPRSGDLSVYWYQQSLDQGLQFLIQYYNGEERAKGNILERFSAQQFPDLHSELNLSSLELGDSALYFCASSVRSGAYEQYFGPGTRLTVT.